This TCR beta chain was captured in a study of T cells in Graves' hyperthyroidism and ophthalmopathy. Amplification of TCR beta CDR3 regions was performed using RNA transcripts as template. First-round RT-PCR with HTBI primers amplified the TCR CDR3 region. TCRdb independently ran MiXCR on the multiplex PCR reads; one entry per CDR3 protein. The table includes hundreds of thousands of distinct CDR3 sequences, under 15% detected once. Exclusion criteria comprised uncontrolled infection, other autoimmune disease, pregnancy or lactation. Study-wide points: A model of 13 V-J features distinguished ophthalmopathy from stable hyperthyroidism. Ophthalmopathy got predicted by the model a median 6.5 months before its onset.

At least ten counts were recorded for this clonotype. Its specificity is unknown. The sequence was obtained from a man between 18 and 35 years old with Graves' ophthalmopathy. Sequencing was done on a sample of blood.

The CDR3 protein is CSVEDSYNEQFF. In DNA form, the CDR3 reads TGCAGCGTTGAGGACAGCTACAATGAGCAGTTCTTC. This rearrangement joins TRBV29-1 to TRBJ2-1, with TRBD1 as a possible D gene (6 bases). This CDR3 has 12 residues. Germline V gene data show CDR1 as SQVTM and CDR2 as ANQGSEA. With 3 bases removed from V and 3 bases from J, the gap between germline ends came to 6 bases.